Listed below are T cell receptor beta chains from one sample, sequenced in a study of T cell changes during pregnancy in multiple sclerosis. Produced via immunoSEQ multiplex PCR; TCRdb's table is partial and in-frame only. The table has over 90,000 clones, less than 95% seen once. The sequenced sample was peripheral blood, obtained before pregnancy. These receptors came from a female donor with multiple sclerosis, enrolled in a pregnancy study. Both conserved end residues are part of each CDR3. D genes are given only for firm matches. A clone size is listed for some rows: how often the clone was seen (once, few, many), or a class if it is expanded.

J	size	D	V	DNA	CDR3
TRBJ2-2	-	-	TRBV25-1	TGTGCCAGCAGTGATCTCGCAGGGGCCACCGGGGAGCTGTTTTTT	CASSDLAGATGELFF
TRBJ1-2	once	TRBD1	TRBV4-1	TGCGCCAGCAGCCTTGACAGGGAGTCAGACTATGGCTACACCTTC	CASSLDRESDYGYTF
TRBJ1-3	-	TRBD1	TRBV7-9	TGTGCCAGCAGCCCAGGACAGGGGAGTTCTGGAAACACCATATATTTT	CASSPGQGSSGNTIYF
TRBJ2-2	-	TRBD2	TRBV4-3	TGCGCCAGCAGCCAAGATGGGACGGGACTAGGAGAAGGGGAGCTGTTTTTT	CASSQDGTGLGEGELFF
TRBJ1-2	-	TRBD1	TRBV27	TGTGCCAGCAGTCCCGGGACAGGGTTTTTTGGCTACACCTTC	CASSPGTGFFGYTF
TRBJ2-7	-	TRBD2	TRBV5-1	TGCGCCAGCAGCTTGTTAGGCTTGGGGCTAGCGGACTCGAAGAGCTCCTACGAGCAGTACTTC	CASSLLGLGLADSKSSYEQYF
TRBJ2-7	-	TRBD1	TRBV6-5	TGTGCCAGCAGTCCCCGACAGGGGGTAAGGAACGAGCAGTACTTC	CASSPRQGVRNEQYF
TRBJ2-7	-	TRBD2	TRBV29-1	TGCAGCGTGAGCGGGGGGACCCTTTTCGAGCAGTACTTC	CSVSGGTLFEQYF
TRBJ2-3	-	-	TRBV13	TGTGCCAGCAGCTTATGGGCAGACAGCACAGATACGCAGTATTTT	CASSLWADSTDTQYF
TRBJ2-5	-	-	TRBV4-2	TGTGCCAGCAGCCAAGAAGCGCGGTGGGAGACCCAGTACTTC	CASSQEARWETQYF
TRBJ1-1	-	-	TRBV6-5	TGTGCCAGCAGTTACGCAGGGCTGGACACTGAAGCTTTCTTT	CASSYAGLDTEAFF
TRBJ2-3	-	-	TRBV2	TGTGCCAGCAGCTTCACAGATACGCAGTATTTT	CASSFTDTQYF
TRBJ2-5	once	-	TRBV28	TGTGCCAGCACCTCTCTGGAGACCCAGTACTTC	CASTSLETQYF
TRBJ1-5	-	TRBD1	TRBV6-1	TGTGCCAGCAGGTGGTCCCAGGGGGGCAATCAGCCCCAGCATTTT	CASRWSQGGNQPQHF
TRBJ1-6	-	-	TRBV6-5	TGTGCCAGCAGGAGACAGTCCTATAATTCACCCCTCCACTTT	CASRRQSYNSPLHF
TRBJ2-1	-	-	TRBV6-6	TGTGCCAGCAGGCCCACAGCTTCCCGTGGTGAGCAGTTCTTC	CASRPTASRGEQFF